The T cell receptor beta chain described here comes from a study of T cell changes during pregnancy in multiple sclerosis. Germline V CDR1 and CDR2: MDHEN, SYDVKM. The CDR3 sequence is 15 residues long. Trimming removed 8 bases from V and 9 bases from J; junction bases left unmatched: 11. Sequencing used immunoSEQ multiplex PCR; TCRdb keeps in-frame clones, though not all of them. There are tens of thousands of clones in the sample; approximately 90% occur only once, and about 5.5% lies in the top ten. The source material was CD8+ T cells from peripheral blood mononuclear cells, sampled after pregnancy. This sequence joins TRBV28 and TRBJ1-6, with 9 bases that match TRBD1. The TCR originated in a female donor in good health, enrolled as a control in a pregnancy study. In DNA form, the CDR3 reads TGTGCCAGCCGCTGGGTTACAGGGGGCTCTTCACCCCTCCACTTT. As protein: CASRWVTGGSSPLHF.